This TCR beta chain was profiled in a study of T cells after yellow fever vaccination. Study background: SMART-Seq v4 Ultra Low Input handled preparation of low-cell-number fractions.

CDR1 and CDR2 (germline): LGHNA, YSLEER. With 3 bases clipped from V and 6 bases from J, the junction kept 7 bases outside the gene matches. This CDR3 is 17 amino acids long. Whole-study results and caveats: Only a minor proportion of clonotypes was detected across both CD4 and CD8 compartments. Researchers cautioned that FACS-sorted repertoires could harbor abundant clonotypes contaminating from the bulk population.

In making TCR cDNA, 5'RACE template switching added a universal primer site and UMIs to it. TCRdb ran MiXCR on the 5' RACE reads and lists one entry per CDR3 protein. The sample has roughly 500,000 distinct CDR3 sequences; over 15% are singletons. As to this clonotype: As yet, its antigen is unknown.

The receptor comes from a man under 40 who received the YFV17D yellow fever vaccine. V usage is TRBV4-3 and J usage is TRBJ2-1, with 14 nucleotides matching TRBD2. The source was PBMCs, collected 15 days after the yellow fever booster vaccination. The CDR3 region is CASSHGPGTSGSNEQFF. CDR3 coding DNA: TGCGCCAGCAGCCACGGGCCCGGGACTAGCGGGAGCAATGAGCAGTTCTTC.